This T cell receptor beta chain was identified in a study of tumor-infiltrating lymphocytes in oesophageal squamous cell carcinoma. The CDR3 is made up of 20 amino acids. The germline V gene has CDR1 SGHVS and CDR2 FNYEAQ. TCRdb independently ran MiXCR on the PCR reads; one entry per CDR3 protein. The table shows 15,000 to 20,000 distinct CDR3 sequences, with roughly half occurring only once. This clonotype was seen only once. With a much larger clone just one base away, this may be a read error. Material: esophageal tumor tissue. The chain couples TRBV7-6 to TRBJ1-2; 14 bases are a match to TRBD2. The J call may not be correct, given that the DNA end is closer to TRBJ2-7. The sequence was obtained from a male donor with esophageal squamous cell carcinoma. The CDR3 loop is CASSGAPGLAGELSYNEQYF. Here the CDR3 DNA reads TGTGCCAGCAGCGGGGCACCGGGACTAGCGGGAGAGCTCTCCTACAATGAGCAGTACTTC.